The rows below give T cell receptor beta chains drawn from one sample of a study of blood T cell repertoires in COVID-19. Clones were sequenced by immunoSEQ multiplex PCR, and TCRdb holds only the in-frame ones, with some missing. The sample has 250,000 to 300,000 clones, about four fifths seen once. Material: PBMCs or T cells enriched from blood (not recorded which). The receptors originated from a man aged 35 to 55 who had been exposed to COVID-19. Each CDR3 is given with its conserved first and last residue. Each record gives: V gene, D gene, clone size, J gene, CDR3 length, CDR3 DNA, CDR3 protein. A D gene is named only where the DNA matches it firmly. For some rows the clone size is stated as once, few or many, or as a class when expanded; others skip it.

TRBV9	.	.	TRBJ2-1	14	TGTGCCAGCAGCTTAGCGCTAAACTACAATGAGCAGTTCTTC	CASSLALNYNEQFF
TRBV19	.	.	TRBJ1-2	15	TGTGCCAGTAGTATAGATGGTGCAGGGGTGAATGGCTACACCTTC	CASSIDGAGVNGYTF
TRBV5-1	.	few	TRBJ1-4	17	TGCGCCAGCAGCTCGCAGGGGAGGGTATTGGATAATGAAAAACTGTTTTTT	CASSSQGRVLDNEKLFF
TRBV6-4	TRBD1	.	TRBJ2-7	15	TGTGCCAGCAGCGAGGGGACAGGGGATATGGGTGAGCAGTACTTC	CASSEGTGDMGEQYF
TRBV27	.	.	TRBJ2-7	14	TGTGCCAGCAGTTGGGAGGCAGTGGGCTACGAGCAGTACTTC	CASSWEAVGYEQYF
TRBV6-5	.	.	TRBJ1-3	14	TGTGCCAGCAGAACCCGACAGAAAGGAAACACCATATATTTT	CASRTRQKGNTIYF
TRBV9	.	.	TRBJ1-6	14	TGTGCCAGCAGCGGGCGGGTTAATAATTCACCCCTCCACTTT	CASSGRVNNSPLHF
TRBV12-3/TRBV12-4	TRBD1	.	TRBJ1-2	13	TGTGCCAGCAGAAAGACAGGGGGCGCTGGCTACACCTTC	CASRKTGGAGYTF
TRBV3-1/TRBV3-2	.	few	TRBJ1-1	14	TGTGCCAGCAGCCAAGGACATCTGAACACTGAAGCTTTCTTT	CASSQGHLNTEAFF
TRBV2	.	.	TRBJ2-3	15	TGTGCCAGCAGTGAAACTATCGGTTTCACAGATACGCAGTATTTT	CASSETIGFTDTQYF
TRBV5-1	.	.	TRBJ2-5	13	TGCGCCAGCAGCGGGAGCGGGCCAGAGACCCAGTACTTC	CASSGSGPETQYF
TRBV10-3	TRBD1	.	TRBJ2-5	15	TGTGCCATCAGCCTCGGGACAGGGCAGGCAGAGACCCAGTACTTC	CAISLGTGQAETQYF
TRBV27	.	.	TRBJ1-6	19	TGTGCCAGCACCTCCCAAGGTTCGAGGCAGGTCCTGGGGAGCTCACCCCTCCACTTT	CASTSQGSRQVLGSSPLHF
TRBV6-6	TRBD1	few	TRBJ2-7	16	TGTGCCAGCAGTCACCTAGACAGGGCAATCTCCTACGAGCAGTACTTC	CASSHLDRAISYEQYF
TRBV11-2	TRBD1	.	TRBJ1-1	16	TGTGCCAGCAGCTTGGGACAGCCGGCTTCGGGCACTGAAGCTTTCTTT	CASSLGQPASGTEAFF
TRBV5-1	.	.	TRBJ1-5	14	TGCGCCAGCCGAATAACGCCGGGCAATCAGCCCCAGCATTTT	CASRITPGNQPQHF
TRBV18	TRBD2	.	TRBJ2-5	14	TGTGCCAGCTCACTAGGGACTAGCCGCGAGACCCAGTACTTC	CASSLGTSRETQYF
TRBV19	.	few	TRBJ1-1	12	TGTGCCAGTACCCCGGCAGGGCTCGAAGCTTTCTTT	CASTPAGLEAFF
TRBV21-1	.	.	TRBJ2-1	14	TGTGCCAGCAGCGAGGCCTTAAAGGCAAATGAGCAGTTCTTC	CASSEALKANEQFF
TRBV20-1	.	.	TRBJ2-7	10	TGCAGTGTCCTGTCCTACGAGCAGTACTTC	CSVLSYEQYF
TRBV14	.	.	TRBJ1-1	13	TGTGCCAGCAGCCAGTCGAGAAATACTGAAGCTTTCTTT	CASSQSRNTEAFF
TRBV7-2	.	.	TRBJ2-7	15	TGTGCCAGCAGCTTACGGCTGGGGACATCCTACGAGCAGTACTTC	CASSLRLGTSYEQYF
TRBV30	TRBD1	.	TRBJ1-2	10	TGTGCCTTACAGGGGAGCGGCTACACCTTC	CALQGSGYTF
TRBV29-1	.	.	TRBJ1-1	14	TGCAGCGTTGATAACAGCCCCGCGAACACTGAAGCTTTCTTT	CSVDNSPANTEAFF
TRBV28	.	once	TRBJ2-7	12	TGTGCCAGCACCATGAGAGGGTACGAGCAGTACTTC	CASTMRGYEQYF